The next 8 T cell receptor beta chains were all read from a single sample in a study of T cell responses to AZD1222 COVID-19 vaccine. The table came from immunoSEQ multiplex PCR; TCRdb's copy has only in-frame clones and leaves some out. The repertoire holds tens of thousands of clones, roughly 86% seen once, with 2% to 3% in the top ten. The material sequenced was peripheral blood, taken 28 days after the second AZD1222 dose. The receptors derive from an adult who received the AZD1222 COVID-19 vaccine.

This chain joins TRBV10-3 and TRBJ1-2; D gene unclear. Germline loops: CDR1 ENHRY, CDR2 SYGVKD. The CDR3 is 12 residues long. V lost 0 bases and J lost 6, with 5 bases in between. CDR3 residues: CAISESKDGYTF. The CDR3 coding sequence is TGTGCCATCAGTGAGTCGAAAGATGGCTACACCTTC.

This clone was seen just once. The rearrangement links TRBV29-1 to TRBJ1-2, with D unresolved. The CDR3 extends over 15 amino acids. CDR1 and CDR2 from the germline V gene are SQVTM and ANQGSEA. The V end lost 3 bases, the J end lost 7 bases, and 21 bases lay between the germline ends. The CDR3 nucleotides read TGCAGCGTTGATTCGGCCGGATTCCCCTTCTCTGGCTACACCTTC. Its protein is CSVDSAGFPFSGYTF. Full variable domain (rest looked up from reference TRBV29-1 and TRBJ1-2): SAVISQKPSRDICQRGTSLTIQCQVDSQVTMMFWYRQQPGQSLTLIATANQGSEATYESGFVIDKFPISRPNLTFSTLTVSNMSPEDSSIYLCSVDSAGFPFSGYTFGSGTRLTVV.

V usage is TRBV24-1 and J usage is TRBJ2-3, with TRBD2 identical over 9 bases. The CDR3 sequence is 18 residues long. CDR1 and CDR2 from the germline V gene are KGHDR and SFDVKD. Trimming removed 3 bases from V and 1 base from J; junction bases left unmatched: 10. The CDR3: CATSDHAASGTRTDTQYF. CDR3 in DNA: TGTGCCACCAGTGATCACGCCGCTAGCGGGACCCGCACAGATACGCAGTATTTT.

As DNA, the CDR3 is TGTGCCAGTATCGAGGGACCTGGGAATCAGCCCCAGCATTTT. Encoded protein: CASIEGPGNQPQHF. The chain couples TRBV19 to TRBJ1-5; a possible D gene is TRBD1 (5 bases). Trimming left V 7 bases short and J 4 bases short, with 14 bases between. This CDR3 has 14 amino acids. Per germline, CDR1 LNHDA and CDR2 SQIVND (reference sequence).

The V call is TRBV5-1, the J call TRBJ1-6; weak D call: TRBD1 (5 bases). The germline CDR1 and CDR2 sequences are SGHRS and YFSETQ. V was clipped by 4 bases and J by 5 bases, with 16 bases between them. There are 16 residues in the CDR3. The DNA of the CDR3 is TGCGCCAGCAGCGCGACCGCAGGGAGTGATAATTCACCCCTCCACTTT. It yields the protein CASSATAGSDNSPLHF.

The chain employs TRBV7-2 and TRBJ1-1; 9 bases are shared with TRBD1. Germline V lookup: CDR1 SGHTA, CDR2 FQGNSA. The V gene end was trimmed by 6 bases and the J gene end by 4 bases; junction bases not matched to a gene: 6. There are 14 residues in the CDR3. CDR3 coding DNA: TGTGCCAGCAGTCCTAACAGGGGGCTCACTGAAGCTTTCTTT. This encodes CASSPNRGLTEAFF.

The chain links TRBV4-1 to TRBJ1-6, with TRBD1 as a possible D gene (5 bases). Germline CDR1 is MGHRA and CDR2 is YSYEKL. CDR3 length: 14 amino acids. Trimming left V 4 bases short and J 7 bases short, with 11 bases between. CDR3 DNA sequence: TGCGCCAGCAGCCGCGGGGACCCGAATTCACCCCTCCACTTT. This translates into CASSRGDPNSPLHF.

V is TRBV2 and J is TRBJ1-1; no firm D call. V lost 4 bases and J lost 1, with 10 bases in between. There are 14 residues in the CDR3. Germline V gene data show CDR1 as SNHLY and CDR2 as FYNNEI. The CDR3 DNA reads TGTGCCAGCAGTGGGGGTTTGTGGAACACTGAAGCTTTCTTT. Protein sequence: CASSGGLWNTEAFF. Supplemented by reference TRBV2 and TRBJ1-1, the full variable domain reads EPEVTQTPSHQVTQMGQEVILRCVPISNHLYFYWYRQILGQKVEFLVSFYNNEISEKSEIFDDQFSVERPDGSNFTLKIRSTKLEDSAMYFCASSGGLWNTEAFFGQGTRLTVV.